The 25 T cell receptor beta chains below come from one sample, sequenced in a study of technical replicates of blood from a handful of donors. This table comes from immunoSEQ multiplex PCR, and its TCRdb copy is limited to in-frame clones, with some not included. This table holds about 97,000 clones, approximately 95% found once. Sequencing was done on a sample of T cells isolated from PBMCs. The receptors come from a human donor in good health.

The rearrangement links TRBV7-9 to TRBJ1-2; tentatively, D is TRBD1 (5 bases). From germline, CDR1 is SEHNR and CDR2 FQNEAQ (reference sequence). V lost 5 bases and J 4 bases, leaving 17 bases between the germline ends. This CDR3 has 15 residues. This CDR3 is CASSHHSSGIYGYTF. CDR3 bases: TGTGCCAGCAGCCATCACAGCTCAGGGATCTATGGCTACACCTTC.

V usage is TRBV9 and J usage is TRBJ2-5, with 9 bases aligning to TRBD1. The CDR3 has 17 amino acids. Losses at the gene ends were 4 bases for V and 7 bases for J; bases not matched to a gene: 17. CDR1 is SGDLS, CDR2 YYNGEE, per germline. Here the CDR3 reads CASSPGSGTGLFLTQYF. The CDR3 region has the DNA TGTGCCAGCAGCCCAGGAAGCGGGACAGGGCTATTCTTGACCCAGTACTTC. The full variable domain, its missing parts supplied by reference TRBV9 and TRBJ2-5, is DSGVTQTPKHLITATGQRVTLRCSPRSGDLSVYWYQQSLDQGLQFLIQYYNGEERAKGNILERFSAQQFPDLHSELNLSSLELGDSALYFCASSPGSGTGLFLTQYFGPGTRLLVL.

This clone is a singleton in its sample. V gene TRBV27 combines with J gene TRBJ2-7, with D possibly TRBD2 on 5 matching bases. CDR3 size: 15 residues. The V and J ends lost 0 bases and 4 bases respectively, with 13 bases between them. Germline V gives CDR1 MNHEY, CDR2 SMNVEV (reference sequence). CDR3 residues: CASSLSSGVGYEQYF. In DNA, the CDR3 is TGTGCCAGCAGTTTATCTTCCGGGGTGGGGTACGAGCAGTACTTC.

The genes are TRBV5-1 and TRBJ2-7, with 8 bases lining up with TRBD1. CDR1 and CDR2 from the germline V gene are SGHRS and YFSETQ. CDR3 size: 13 residues. The ends lost 9 bases at V and 3 bases at J; junction bases unmatched: 8. Here the CDR3 DNA reads TGCGCCACTGACGGACAGGGATACTACGAGCAGTACTTC. It encodes CATDGQGYYEQYF.

This clone turned up a few times. The V and J genes are TRBV5-4 and TRBJ2-2, with D tentatively TRBD2 (5 bases). V lost 1 base to trimming and J lost 2 bases, with 12 bases between them. The CDR3 extends over 16 amino acids. Germline-derived CDR1 and CDR2 are SGHNT and YYREEE (reference sequence). CDR3 sequence reads: CASSLTRLQNTGELFF. CDR3 nucleotide sequence: TGTGCCAGCAGCTTGACGAGACTACAAAACACCGGGGAGCTGTTTTTT. The full variable domain, with the rest looked up from reference TRBV5-4 and TRBJ2-2, is ETGVTQSPTHLIKTRGQQVTLRCSSQSGHNTVSWYQQALGQGPQFIFQYYREEENGRGNFPPRFSGLQFPNYSSELNVNALELDDSALYLCASSLTRLQNTGELFFGEGSRLTVL.

V is TRBV29-1 and J is TRBJ1-2; D uncertain. Trimming left V 0 bases short and J 3 bases short, with 11 bases between. The CDR3 sequence is 14 residues long. The V gene's germline CDR1 is SQVTM and CDR2 ANQGSEA. CDR3 sequence: CSVEDPESDYGYTF. The CDR3 nucleotides are TGCAGCGTTGAAGATCCTGAGTCGGACTATGGCTACACCTTC.

V and J are TRBV27 and TRBJ1-4, with D possibly matching TRBD1 (6 bases). The CDR3 is made up of 15 amino acids. Trimming pared 6 bases from V and 3 bases from J, leaving 14 bases between. CDR1 is MNHEY, CDR2 SMNVEV, per germline (reference sequence). CDR3 nucleotides: TGTGCCAGCAGGCTCCTTGAGGGGGCTAATGAAAAACTGTTTTTT. It is translated as CASRLLEGANEKLFF.

The chain joins TRBV25-1 to TRBJ2-1; 9 bases fit TRBD2. The CDR3 contains 16 residues. The germline V gene encodes CDR1 MGHDK and CDR2 SYGVNS. The J segment lost 7 bases and the V segment lost 1 base, leaving 8 bases of the junction unmatched. The CDR3 DNA is TGTGCCAGCAGTGAATTGTGGCGGGAGGGCATAAATGAGCAGTTCTTC. Translating gives CASSELWREGINEQFF. The whole variable domain, remainder taken from reference TRBV25-1 and TRBJ2-1, is EADIYQTPRYLVIGTGKKITLECSQTMGHDKMYWYQQDPGMELHLIHYSYGVNSTEKGDLSSESTVSRIRTEHFPLTLESARPSHTSQYLCASSELWREGINEQFFGPGTRLTVL.

The chain has TRBV5-4 and TRBJ1-2, with 9 positions matching TRBD1. Unmatched junction bases numbered 4, after V lost 3 bases and J lost 7 bases. The CDR3 covers 13 residues. Looked up from germline, CDR1 is SGHNT and CDR2 is YYREEE (reference sequence). CDR3 nucleotides: TGTGCCAGCAGCTCCACAGGGGGCTCTGGCTACACCTTC. Translating it yields CASSSTGGSGYTF.

V usage is TRBV19 and J usage is TRBJ2-7, with 8 bases fitting TRBD1. CDR1 is LNHDA, CDR2 SQIVND, per germline (reference sequence). Trimming removed 4 bases from V and 3 bases from J; junction bases left unmatched: 5. CDR3 size: 14 residues. The CDR3 DNA reads as TGTGCCAGTAGTAGCGGACAGGGTTTCTACGAGCAGTACTTC. Amino acid sequence: CASSSGQGFYEQYF.

This clone is a singleton in its sample. The chain carries TRBV4-2 and TRBJ2-1; D unresolved. Per germline, CDR1 LGHNA and CDR2 YNFKEQ. The CDR3 contains 12 residues. V lost 1 base and J 9 bases, leaving 7 bases between the germline ends. The CDR3 here is CASSQASPEQFF. CDR3 nucleotide sequence: TGTGCCAGCAGCCAAGCCTCCCCTGAGCAGTTCTTC.

The V and J genes are TRBV10-1 and TRBJ2-1; 7 nucleotides line up with TRBD2. The CDR3 loop spans 12 amino acids. Germline CDR1 and CDR2: WNHNN and SYGVQD (reference sequence). The ends lost 4 bases at V and 9 bases at J; junction bases unmatched: 3. The DNA for the CDR3 is TGCGCCAGCAGTGCCTCTAGCGGTGAGCAGTTCTTC. It codes for CASSASSGEQFF.

The chain combines TRBV5-1 with TRBJ1-1, with TRBD1 identical over 10 bases. After removal of 4 bases from V and 11 bases from J, the junction contained 11 bases not matched to a gene. The V gene's germline CDR1 is SGHRS and CDR2 YFSETQ. The CDR3 runs to 14 residues. The CDR3 spells CASSPEVTGQGAFF. The CDR3 DNA is TGCGCCAGCAGCCCGGAGGTTACGGGACAGGGGGCTTTCTTT.

The rearrangement uses TRBV30 and TRBJ2-5; D perhaps matches TRBD1 (6 bases). Trimming took off 1 base at V and 1 base at J, with 16 bases between the two ends. Looked up from germline, CDR1 is GTSNPN and CDR2 is SVGIG (reference sequence). This CDR3 spans 16 amino acids. CDR3 protein: CAWSDLRGQRQETQYF. CDR3 in DNA: TGTGCCTGGAGTGACCTGAGGGGACAACGCCAAGAGACCCAGTACTTC.

This clone has a handful of counts. The chain links TRBV18 to TRBJ1-5; 9 nucleotides agree with TRBD1. The V and J ends lost 5 bases and 6 bases, in that order; junction bases with no gene match: 5. Germline CDR1 KGHSH, CDR2 LQKENI. The CDR3 runs 14 residues. CDR3 sequence (DNA): TGTGCCAGCTCAAGACAGGGGGTAGGTCAGCCCCAGCATTTT. The encoded protein is CASSRQGVGQPQHF.

The rearrangement joins TRBV28 to TRBJ1-1; maybe TRBD1 (5 bases). The CDR3 is 16 amino acids. From germline, CDR1 is MDHEN and CDR2 SYDVKM. V gave up 5 bases and J gave up 0 bases, with 16 bases separating them. The CDR3 nucleotides are TGTGCCAGCAGTCCCACCCGACAGCGCATGAACACTGAAGCTTTCTTT. Translated: CASSPTRQRMNTEAFF.

This clone appeared a single time. The chain recombines TRBV5-1 with TRBJ1-1, with TRBD1 matching 7 bases. The CDR3 consists of 16 residues. V lost 5 bases and J lost 0; bases outside the gene matches: 10. Per germline, CDR1 SGHRS and CDR2 YFSETQ. The CDR3 sequence is CASRGPSGTVNTEAFF. The DNA of the CDR3 is TGCGCCAGCAGGGGCCCCTCCGGGACAGTGAACACTGAAGCTTTCTTT. Based on the CDR3 plus reference TRBV5-1 and TRBJ1-1, the full variable domain is KAGVTQTPRYLIKTRGQQVTLSCSPISGHRSVSWYQQTPGQGLQFLFEYFSETQRNKGNFPGRFSGRQFSNSRSEMNVSTLELGDSALYLCASRGPSGTVNTEAFFGQGTRLTVV.

The chain links TRBV5-6 to TRBJ2-5; 8 nucleotides line up with TRBD1. Germline assignment: CDR1 SGHDT and CDR2 YYEEEE. The trim removed 3 bases at V and 7 bases at J, leaving 14 bases unmatched. The CDR3 contains 16 residues. CDR3 in DNA: TGTGCCAGCAGCTACCCCAGACAGGGGACGAGAGGGACCCAGTACTTC. Translated, it gives CASSYPRQGTRGTQYF.

The J gene is TRBJ2-3, the V gene TRBV14; a weak D match, TRBD2 (5 bases). Looked up from germline, CDR1 is SGHDN and CDR2 is FVKESK. Trimming took 10 bases from V and 0 from J, leaving 17 bases between them. This CDR3 has 15 amino acids. CDR3 amino acids: CATSPRAGSTDTQYF. In nucleotides, the CDR3 is TGTGCCACCTCTCCGAGGGCTGGGAGCACAGATACGCAGTATTTT. Together with reference TRBV14 and TRBJ2-3, the CDR3 gives the full variable domain: EAGVTQFPSHSVIEKGQTVTLRCDPISGHDNLYWYRRVMGKEIKFLLHFVKESKQDESGMPNNRFLAERTGGTYSTLKVQPAELEDSGVYFCATSPRAGSTDTQYFGPGTRLTVL.

The chain recombines TRBV7-9 with TRBJ2-3; 14 bases are shared with TRBD2. Trimming cost V 1 base and J 2 bases; bases outside gene matches: 2. This CDR3 has 17 residues. Germline V lookup: CDR1 SEHNR, CDR2 FQNEAQ (reference sequence). CDR3 loop: CASSLVGLAGATDTQYF. CDR3 DNA sequence: TGTGCCAGCAGCTTAGTGGGACTAGCGGGAGCCACAGATACGCAGTATTTT.

This rearrangement joins TRBV27 to TRBJ2-1; the match to TRBD1 covers 8 bases. The CDR3 extends over 17 amino acids. V lost 0 bases and J lost 2; bases outside the gene matches: 6. CDR1 is MNHEY and CDR2 is SMNVEV in the germline V gene (reference sequence). The CDR3 region is CASSLSIGTGAYNEQFF. The CDR3, as DNA: TGTGCCAGCAGTTTATCAATCGGGACAGGAGCCTACAATGAGCAGTTCTTC.

The chain links TRBV4-1 to TRBJ2-6; D not certain. V lost 0 bases and J lost 0, with 12 bases in between. The CDR3 has 18 residues. Germline values: CDR1 MGHRA, CDR2 YSYEKL. The CDR3 spells CASSQEQSSFSGANVLTF. The CDR3, as DNA: TGCGCCAGCAGCCAAGAACAGTCCTCCTTCTCTGGGGCCAACGTCCTGACTTTC.

CDR3 residues: CASSLTAGSYNEQFF. The CDR3 bases are TGTGCCAGCAGCTTAACCGCGGGATCCTACAATGAGCAGTTCTTC. The V and J genes are TRBV5-4 and TRBJ2-1, with D tentatively TRBD2 (6 bases). From germline, CDR1 is SGHNT and CDR2 YYREEE (reference sequence). This CDR3 region has 15 residues. Trimming removed 2 bases at V and 1 base at J, with 10 bases between.

The table lists this clone with a count of one. This rearrangement joins TRBV19 to TRBJ2-3; no clear D. Germline assignment: CDR1 LNHDA and CDR2 SQIVND (reference sequence). Trimming pared 7 bases from V and 6 bases from J, leaving 14 bases between. There are 13 residues in the CDR3. CDR3 bases: TGTGCCAGTACCCCTAGGATGGCGGATACGCAGTATTTT. As protein: CASTPRMADTQYF.

V usage is TRBV29-1 and J usage is TRBJ2-5; possible D gene TRBD1, 6 bases. This CDR3 has 13 amino acids. Trimming left V 3 bases short and J 3 bases short, with 11 bases between. In germline, CDR1 is SQVTM, CDR2 ANQGSEA. CDR3 sequence reads: CSVDRGIKETQYF. As DNA, the CDR3 is TGCAGCGTTGACAGGGGTATTAAAGAGACCCAGTACTTC.